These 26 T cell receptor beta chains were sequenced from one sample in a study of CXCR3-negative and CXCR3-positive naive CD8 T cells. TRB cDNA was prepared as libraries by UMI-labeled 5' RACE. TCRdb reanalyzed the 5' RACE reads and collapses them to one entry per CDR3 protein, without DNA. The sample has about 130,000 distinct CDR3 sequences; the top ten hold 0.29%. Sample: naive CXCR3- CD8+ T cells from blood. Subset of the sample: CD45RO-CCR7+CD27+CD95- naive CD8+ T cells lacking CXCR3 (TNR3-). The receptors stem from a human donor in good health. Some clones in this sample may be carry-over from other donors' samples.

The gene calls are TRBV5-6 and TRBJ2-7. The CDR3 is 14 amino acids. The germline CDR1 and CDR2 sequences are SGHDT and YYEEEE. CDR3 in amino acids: CASSFRQETYEQYF.

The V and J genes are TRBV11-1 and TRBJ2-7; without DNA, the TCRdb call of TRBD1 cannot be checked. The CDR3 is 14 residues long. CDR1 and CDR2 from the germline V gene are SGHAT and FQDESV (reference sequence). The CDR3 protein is CASSLTGLTYEQYF.

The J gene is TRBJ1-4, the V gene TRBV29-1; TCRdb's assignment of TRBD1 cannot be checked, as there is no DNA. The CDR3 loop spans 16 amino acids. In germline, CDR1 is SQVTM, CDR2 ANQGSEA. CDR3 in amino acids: CSVSHPIRTGNEKLFF.

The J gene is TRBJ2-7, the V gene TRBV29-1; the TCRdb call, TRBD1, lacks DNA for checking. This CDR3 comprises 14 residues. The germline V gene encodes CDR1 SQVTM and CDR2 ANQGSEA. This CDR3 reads CSAQTSTGGAEQYF.

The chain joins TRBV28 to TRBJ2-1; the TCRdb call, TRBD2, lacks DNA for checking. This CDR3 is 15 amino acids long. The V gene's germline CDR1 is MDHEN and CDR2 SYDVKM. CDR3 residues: CASSTSGRDYNEQFF. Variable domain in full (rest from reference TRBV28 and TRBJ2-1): DVKVTQSSRYLVKRTGEKVFLECVQDMDHENMFWYRQDPGLGLRLIYFSYDVKMKEKGDIPEGYSVSREKKERFSLILESASTNQTSMYLCASSTSGRDYNEQFFGPGTRLTVL.

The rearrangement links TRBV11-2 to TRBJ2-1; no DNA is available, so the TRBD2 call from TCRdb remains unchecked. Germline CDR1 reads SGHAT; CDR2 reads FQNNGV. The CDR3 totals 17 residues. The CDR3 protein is CASSLDPGLAGNNEQFF.

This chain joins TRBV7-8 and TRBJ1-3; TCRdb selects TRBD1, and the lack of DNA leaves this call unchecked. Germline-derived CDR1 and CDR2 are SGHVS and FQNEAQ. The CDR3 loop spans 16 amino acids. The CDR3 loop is CASSSRGMALRNTIYF.

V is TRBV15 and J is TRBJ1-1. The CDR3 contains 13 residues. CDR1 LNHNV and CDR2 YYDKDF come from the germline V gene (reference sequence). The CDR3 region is CATSRDPGTEAFF.

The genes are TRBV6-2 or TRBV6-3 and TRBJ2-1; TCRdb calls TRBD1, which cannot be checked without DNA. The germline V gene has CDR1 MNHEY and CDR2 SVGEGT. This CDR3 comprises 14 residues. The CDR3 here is CASSYSSWGDEQFF.

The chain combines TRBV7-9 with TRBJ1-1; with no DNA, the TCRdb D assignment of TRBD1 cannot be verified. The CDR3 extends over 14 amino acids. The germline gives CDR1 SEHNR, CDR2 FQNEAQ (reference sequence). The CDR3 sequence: CASSLTTRDREAFF.

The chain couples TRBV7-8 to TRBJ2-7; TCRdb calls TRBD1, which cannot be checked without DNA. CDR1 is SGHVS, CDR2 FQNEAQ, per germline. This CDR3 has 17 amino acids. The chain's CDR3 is CASSLPPRGGGLYEQYF.

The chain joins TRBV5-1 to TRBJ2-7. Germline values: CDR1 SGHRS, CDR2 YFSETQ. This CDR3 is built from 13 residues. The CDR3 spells CASSLDAATQQYF.

CDR3 loop: CASSTPEGQNNEQFF. The chain recombines TRBV28 with TRBJ2-1; lacking DNA, the TRBD1 call made by TCRdb goes unchecked. Germline V gene sequence: CDR1 MDHEN, CDR2 SYDVKM. The CDR3 spans 15 residues.

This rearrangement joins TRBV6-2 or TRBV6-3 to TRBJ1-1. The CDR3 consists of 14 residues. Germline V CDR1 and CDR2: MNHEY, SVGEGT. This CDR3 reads CASNEYGPDTEAFF.

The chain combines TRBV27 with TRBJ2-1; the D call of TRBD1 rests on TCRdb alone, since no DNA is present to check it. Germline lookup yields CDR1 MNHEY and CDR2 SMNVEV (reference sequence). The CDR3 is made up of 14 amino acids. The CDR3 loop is CASSLVQGANEQFF.

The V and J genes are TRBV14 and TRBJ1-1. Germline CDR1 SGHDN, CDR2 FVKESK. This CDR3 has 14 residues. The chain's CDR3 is CASSQDRLNTEAFF.

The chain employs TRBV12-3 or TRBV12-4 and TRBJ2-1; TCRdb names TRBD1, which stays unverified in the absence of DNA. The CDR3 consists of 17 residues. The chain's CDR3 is CASSLGDGTLSYNEQFF.

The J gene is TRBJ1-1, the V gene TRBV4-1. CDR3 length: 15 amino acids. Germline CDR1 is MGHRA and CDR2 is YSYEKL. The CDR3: CASSQDPVRITEAFF.

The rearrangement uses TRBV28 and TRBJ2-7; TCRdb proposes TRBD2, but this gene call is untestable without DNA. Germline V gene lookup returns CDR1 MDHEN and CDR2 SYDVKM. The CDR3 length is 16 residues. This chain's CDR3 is CASSFLGEVIPFAQYF.

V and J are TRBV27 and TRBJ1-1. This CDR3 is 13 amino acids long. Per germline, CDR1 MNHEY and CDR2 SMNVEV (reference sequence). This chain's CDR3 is CASSFDQNTEAFF.

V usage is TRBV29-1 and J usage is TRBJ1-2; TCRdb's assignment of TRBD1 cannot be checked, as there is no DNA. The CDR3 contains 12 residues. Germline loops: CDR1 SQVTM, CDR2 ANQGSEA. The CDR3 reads CSAEGQNYGYTF. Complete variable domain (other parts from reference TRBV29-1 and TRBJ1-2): SAVISQKPSRDICQRGTSLTIQCQVDSQVTMMFWYRQQPGQSLTLIATANQGSEATYESGFVIDKFPISRPNLTFSTLTVSNMSPEDSSIYLCSAEGQNYGYTFGSGTRLTVV.

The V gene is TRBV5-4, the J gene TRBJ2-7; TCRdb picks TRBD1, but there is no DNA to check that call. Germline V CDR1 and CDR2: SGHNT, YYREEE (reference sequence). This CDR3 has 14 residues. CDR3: CASSDRDRTYEQYF.

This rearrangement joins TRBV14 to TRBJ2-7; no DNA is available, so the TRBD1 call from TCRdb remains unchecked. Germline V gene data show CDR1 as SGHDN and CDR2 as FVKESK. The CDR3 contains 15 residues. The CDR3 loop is CASSQDAGGDYEQYF.

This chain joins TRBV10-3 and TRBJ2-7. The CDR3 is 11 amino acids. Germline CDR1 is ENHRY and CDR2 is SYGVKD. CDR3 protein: CAISAGYEQYF.

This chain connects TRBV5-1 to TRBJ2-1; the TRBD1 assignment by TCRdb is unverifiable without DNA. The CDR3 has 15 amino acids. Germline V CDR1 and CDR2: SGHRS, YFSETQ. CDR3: CASSFGQEFYNEQFF.

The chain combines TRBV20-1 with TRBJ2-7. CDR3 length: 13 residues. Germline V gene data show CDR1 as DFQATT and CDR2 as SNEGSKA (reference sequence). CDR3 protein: CSARGWELYEQYF.